The source of this T cell receptor beta chain is a study of T cell changes during pregnancy in multiple sclerosis. Assay used: immunoSEQ multiplex PCR; TCRdb lists only in-frame clones, some missing. The sample has approximately 28,000 clones; nearly 90% are singletons. The ends were cut back, 4 bases at V and 4 bases at J, with 11 bases in the middle. This CDR3 comprises 15 residues. Germline loops: CDR1 MNHEY, CDR2 SMNVEV (reference sequence). The TCR originated in a female donor with multiple sclerosis, enrolled in a pregnancy study. The sample here was CD8+ T cells from peripheral blood mononuclear cells, taken in the second trimester of pregnancy. The gene calls are TRBV27 and TRBJ2-6, with D perhaps matching TRBD1 (5 bases). DNA for the CDR3: TGTGCCAGCAGTTCAGGGCTGAGAGGGGCCAACGTCCTGACTTTC. Translated: CASSSGLRGANVLTF.